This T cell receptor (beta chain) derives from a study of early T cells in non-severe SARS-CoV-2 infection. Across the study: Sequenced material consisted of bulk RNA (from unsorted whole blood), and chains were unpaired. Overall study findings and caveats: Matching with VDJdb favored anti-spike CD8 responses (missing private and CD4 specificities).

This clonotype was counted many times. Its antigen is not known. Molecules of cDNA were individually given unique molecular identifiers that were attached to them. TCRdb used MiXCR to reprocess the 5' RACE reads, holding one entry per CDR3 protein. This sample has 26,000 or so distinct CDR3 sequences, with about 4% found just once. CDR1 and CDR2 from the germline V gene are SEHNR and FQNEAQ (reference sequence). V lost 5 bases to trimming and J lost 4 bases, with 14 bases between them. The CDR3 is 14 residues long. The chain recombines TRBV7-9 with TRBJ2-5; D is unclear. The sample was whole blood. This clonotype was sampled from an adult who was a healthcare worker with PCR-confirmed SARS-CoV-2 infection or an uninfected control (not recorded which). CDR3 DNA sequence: TGTGCCAGCAGCCAGGACGGGCTAATAGAGACCCAGTACTTC. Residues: CASSQDGLIETQYF.